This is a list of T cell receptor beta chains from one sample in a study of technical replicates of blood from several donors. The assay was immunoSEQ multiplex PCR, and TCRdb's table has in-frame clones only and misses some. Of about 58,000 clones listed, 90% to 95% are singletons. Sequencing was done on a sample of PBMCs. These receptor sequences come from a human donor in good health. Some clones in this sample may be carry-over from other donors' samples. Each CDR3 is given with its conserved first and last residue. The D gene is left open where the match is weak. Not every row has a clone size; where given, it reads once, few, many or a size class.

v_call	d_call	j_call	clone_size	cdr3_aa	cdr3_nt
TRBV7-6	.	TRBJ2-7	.	CATSSTRSYEQYF	TGTGCCACGTCTTCGACACGCTCCTACGAGCAGTACTTC
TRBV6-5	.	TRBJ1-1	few	CASRQTLNTEAFF	TGTGCCAGCAGACAGACCCTAAACACTGAAGCTTTCTTT
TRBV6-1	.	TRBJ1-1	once	CASSELGSKVTEAFF	TGTGCCAGCAGTGAATTGGGCTCCAAAGTTACTGAAGCTTTCTTT
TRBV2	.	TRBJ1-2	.	CASTTGRGQGYGYTF	TGTGCCAGCACCACGGGCAGGGGTCAGGGCTATGGCTACACCTTC
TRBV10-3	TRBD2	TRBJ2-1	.	CAISESLAGGYNEQFF	TGTGCCATCAGTGAGTCCCTAGCGGGAGGATACAATGAGCAGTTCTTC
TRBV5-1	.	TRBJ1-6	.	CASSETGYSPLHF	TGCGCCAGCAGCGAAACAGGGTACTCACCCCTCCACTTT
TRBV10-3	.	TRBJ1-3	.	CAISESSTGTLSGNTIYF	TGTGCCATCAGTGAGTCAAGCACCGGGACACTCTCTGGAAACACCATATATTTT
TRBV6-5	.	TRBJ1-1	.	CASRVRTEAFF	TGTGCCAGCAGAGTCCGGACTGAAGCTTTCTTT
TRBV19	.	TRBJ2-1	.	CASSMIDNEQFF	TGTGCCAGTAGTATGATAGACAATGAGCAGTTCTTC
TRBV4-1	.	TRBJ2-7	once	CASSQESGQGGYEQYF	TGCGCCAGCAGCCAAGAAAGTGGGCAGGGGGGCTACGAGCAGTACTTC
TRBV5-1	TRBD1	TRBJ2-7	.	CASSKTGGTGTYEQYF	TGCGCCAGCAGCAAGACAGGGGGGACGGGGACCTACGAGCAGTACTTC
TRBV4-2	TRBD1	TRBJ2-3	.	CASSQATGGPDTQYF	TGTGCCAGCAGCCAAGCGACAGGGGGGCCAGATACGCAGTATTTT
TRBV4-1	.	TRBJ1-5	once	CASSQGPGAGGSNQPQHF	TGCGCCAGCAGCCAAGGGCCAGGGGCGGGAGGAAGCAATCAGCCCCAGCATTTT